Each of the 28 T cell receptor beta chains below was sequenced from the same sample in a study of blood T cells in healthy people across ages. Primers used in a second PCR of about 6 to 12 cycles were a sample-barcoded 5' primer and a J-beta primer mix. TCRdb re-derived calls from the 5' RACE reads in MiXCR, one entry per CDR3 protein. The sample yields about 670,000 distinct CDR3 sequences, roughly half seen once. Sequences were obtained from blood. These receptors came from an elderly woman in good health.

This rearrangement joins TRBV7-8 to TRBJ1-1, with D possibly being TRBD1 (5 bases). V lost 0 bases to trimming and J lost 1 base, with 9 bases between them. Germline CDR1 is SGHVS and CDR2 is FQNEAQ. This CDR3 comprises 15 residues. CDR3 region: CASSLAGPTNTEAFF. The CDR3 region has the DNA TGTGCCAGCAGCTTAGCGGGACCGACGAACACTGAAGCTTTCTTT. Complete variable domain (other parts from reference TRBV7-8 and TRBJ1-1): GAGVSQSPRYKVAKRGQDVALRCDPISGHVSLFWYQQALGQGPEFLTYFQNEAQLDKSGLPSDRFFAERPEGSVSTLKIQRTQQEDSAVYLCASSLAGPTNTEAFFGQGTRLTVV.

The V call is TRBV14, the J call TRBJ2-1; D may be TRBD1 (5 bases). Germline V gives CDR1 SGHDN, CDR2 FVKESK. The CDR3 spans 14 residues. V lost 1 base, J lost 2 bases, and 6 bases lay in between. CDR3 in amino acids: CASSQAQAYNEQFF. CDR3 sequence (DNA): TGTGCCAGCAGCCAAGCACAGGCCTACAATGAGCAGTTCTTC.

This sequence joins TRBV28 and TRBJ2-1, with D unclear. Germline loops: CDR1 MDHEN, CDR2 SYDVKM. V shed 3 bases and J shed 6 bases, with 6 bases lying between them. The CDR3 loop spans 12 amino acids. CDR3 bases: TGTGCCAGCAGTTTCGTTGTCAATGAGCAGTTCTTC. Translating it yields CASSFVVNEQFF.

DNA for the CDR3: TGTGCCAGCAGCCGGGTGGGAGAAGGGATTACAACCGGGGAGCTGTTTTTT. Its translation: CASSRVGEGITTGELFF. This chain uses TRBV3-1 with TRBJ2-2, with a possible D match to TRBD2 (5 bases). V was clipped by 4 bases and J by 5 bases, with 20 bases between them. This CDR3 region has 17 residues. Germline assignment: CDR1 LGHDT and CDR2 YNNKEL (reference sequence).

In its sample, this clonotype was seen many times. J is TRBJ2-1 and V is TRBV5-8; D uncertain. V dropped 2 bases and J dropped 0 bases, with 6 bases sitting between them. The CDR3 sequence is 14 residues long. The germline V gene has CDR1 SGHTS and CDR2 YDEGEE. The CDR3 sequence is CASSLEVSYNEQFF. The CDR3 DNA reads TGTGCCAGCAGCTTAGAGGTCTCCTACAATGAGCAGTTCTTC.

The gene calls are TRBV12-3 or TRBV12-4 and TRBJ2-2; TRBD1 might be the D (6 bases). This CDR3 is 18 amino acids long. Trimming took 7 bases from V and 3 from J, leaving 24 bases between them. The CDR3 DNA follows: TGTGCCAGCACCATCACAGGGCTGTTAAAGCGTGACACCGGGGAGCTGTTTTTT. Its translation is CASTITGLLKRDTGELFF.

This chain uses TRBV7-2 with TRBJ2-4, with 11 bases lining up with TRBD2. The J call may be faulty, since TRBJ2-7 better matches the DNA end. Germline assignment: CDR1 SGHTA and CDR2 FQGNSA. The length of the CDR3 is 19 residues. CDR3 DNA sequence: TGTGCCAGCAGCTTAGCTGGGGACGGTAGCGGGAGGGGTAGGGGCGAGCAGTACTTC. Its translation: CASSLAGDGSGRGRGEQYF.

This clonotype has just a few counts. The CDR3 region has the DNA TGCGCCAGCAGCTTCGGTCCCGGGGAGCTGTTTTTT. It yields the protein CASSFGPGELFF. The V and J genes are TRBV5-1 and TRBJ2-2; D is ambiguous. The CDR3 covers 12 residues. V shed 2 bases and J shed 6 bases, with 5 bases lying between them. CDR1 is SGHRS, CDR2 YFSETQ, per germline.

The chain combines TRBV4-2 with TRBJ1-2, with no clear D. Germline V gene lookup returns CDR1 LGHNA and CDR2 YNFKEQ. CDR3 length: 14 amino acids. The V and J ends lost 0 bases and 4 bases respectively, with 9 bases between them. CDR3 sequence (DNA): TGTGCCAGCAGCCAAGATTACACTCGCTATGGCTACACCTTC. This translates into CASSQDYTRYGYTF.

The chain carries TRBV10-3 and TRBJ1-4, with a weak D call TRBD1 (6 bases). CDR3 length: 14 residues. The ends were cut back, 4 bases at V and 2 bases at J, with 8 bases in the middle. Germline CDR1 and CDR2: ENHRY and SYGVKD. This CDR3 is CAISGGQTNEKLFF. The CDR3 coding sequence is TGTGCCATCAGTGGCGGACAGACTAATGAAAAACTGTTTTTT.

This clonotype was counted many times. The chain carries TRBV3-1 and TRBJ1-2, with 7 bases matching TRBD1. The CDR3 contains 15 residues. Trimming at V came to 3 bases and at J to 4 bases, leaving 8 bases not matched to a gene. Germline V gene data show CDR1 as LGHDT and CDR2 as YNNKEL (reference sequence). CDR3 in amino acids: CASSQRDREFYGYTF. The CDR3 region has the DNA TGTGCCAGCAGCCAGAGGGACAGAGAATTCTATGGCTACACCTTC.

A remark on this clonotype: The junction departs from the called germline gene at one end, perhaps through a read error. The rearrangement joins TRBV9 to TRBJ2-2; tentatively, D is TRBD2 (6 bases). The CDR3 is 16 amino acids. Germline lookup yields CDR1 SGDLS and CDR2 YYNGEE. The CDR3 coding sequence is TGTGCCATCAGCGTACTCGGGGGTTCGAACACCGGGGAGCTGTTTTTT. Its protein product is CAISVLGGSNTGELFF.

The rearrangement joins TRBV12-3 or TRBV12-4 to TRBJ2-2; D may be TRBD2 (5 bases). V lost 3 bases, J lost 8 bases, and 10 bases lay in between. This CDR3 contains 13 residues. The CDR3 coding sequence is TGTGCCAGCAGTTTCGAGGGTTTAGGGGAGCTGTTTTTT. Protein: CASSFEGLGELFF.

As concerns this clonotype: With a much larger clone just one base away, this may be a read error. The chain combines TRBV4-1 with TRBJ2-3; 11 bases are a match to TRBD2. The CDR3 has 18 residues. Germline assignment: CDR1 MGHRA and CDR2 YSYEKL. DNA of the CDR3: TGCGCCAGCAGCCAAGAGGTCCTAGCGGGAGGACGCACAGATATGCAGTATTTT. This codes for CASSQEVLAGGRTDMQYF.

Only one count was recorded for this clonotype. The V call is TRBV27, the J call TRBJ1-2; 7 bases align to TRBD1. The germline V gene has CDR1 MNHEY and CDR2 SMNVEV (reference sequence). The CDR3 has 15 amino acids. J was trimmed by 5 bases and V by 2 bases; bases with no gene match: 8. The CDR3 reads CASSLTSQGMYGYTF. The CDR3 DNA sequence: TGTGCCAGCAGTTTAACATCACAGGGGATGTATGGCTACACCTTC.

This chain uses TRBV19 with TRBJ2-1; D remains unclear. With 3 bases removed from V and 3 bases from J, the gap between germline ends came to 12 bases. The CDR3 extends over 15 amino acids. Per the germline V gene, CDR1 is LNHDA and CDR2 is SQIVND (reference sequence). The CDR3 DNA reads as TGTGCCAGTAGTATGGCTGTAGGCCTCTACAATGAGCAGTTCTTC. Translating gives CASSMAVGLYNEQFF.

J is TRBJ1-2 and V is TRBV29-1; perhaps TRBD1 as D (6 bases). Germline V CDR1 and CDR2: SQVTM, ANQGSEA. The CDR3 totals 15 residues. The V gene lost 4 bases and the J gene lost 3 bases, with 18 bases spanning the gap. CDR3 bases: TGCAGCGTTGTAGGTCGCGGCAGGGGACACTATGGCTACACCTTC. Translated, it gives CSVVGRGRGHYGYTF.

The genes are TRBV2 and TRBJ2-1; D gene uncertain. Trimming cost V 7 bases and J 13 bases, with 23 bases left between them. Germline V gives CDR1 SNHLY, CDR2 FYNNEI. The CDR3 is 14 amino acids. The CDR3 here is CASIRVAIKEAQFF. CDR3 nucleotides: TGTGCCAGCATTCGAGTAGCAATTAAAGAGGCCCAGTTCTTC.

This clonotype turned up a few times. This chain uses TRBV20-1 with TRBJ1-4; 9 bases map to TRBD1. V was pared by 6 bases and J by 12 bases, with 5 bases of the junction left unmatched. Germline CDR1 and CDR2: DFQATT and SNEGSKA (reference sequence). This CDR3 comprises 11 residues. CDR3: CSARTGEELFF. As DNA, the CDR3 is TGCAGTGCCCGGACAGGGGAAGAACTGTTTTTT.

This clonotype was picked up many times. The genes are TRBV7-9 and TRBJ1-2, with D unresolved. Germline V lookup: CDR1 SEHNR, CDR2 FQNEAQ (reference sequence). V lost 3 bases, J lost 2 bases, and 4 bases lay in between. The CDR3 contains 12 residues. The CDR3 nucleotides read TGTGCCAGCAGCTTTGGGAACTATGGCTACACCTTC. This codes for CASSFGNYGYTF. Complete variable domain (other parts from reference TRBV7-9 and TRBJ1-2): DTGVSQNPRHKITKRGQNVTFRCDPISEHNRLYWYRQTLGQGPEFLTYFQNEAQLEKSRLLSDRFSAERPKGSFSTLEIQRTEQGDSAMYLCASSFGNYGYTFGSGTRLTVV.

This clonotype was observed a single time. A much larger clone is a single base away; this may be a read error. The chain carries TRBV29-1 and TRBJ2-7, with TRBD1 as a possible D gene (6 bases). The ends were cut back, 0 bases at V and 10 bases at J, with 10 bases in the middle. Per the germline V gene, CDR1 is SQVTM and CDR2 is ANQGSEA. The CDR3 covers 11 residues. The CDR3, as DNA: TGCAGCGTTGAAGATCTAGGGGGTCAGTACTTC. Translation: CSVEDLGGQYF.

This clonotype appeared a single time. The V call is TRBV24-1, the J call TRBJ2-4; 9 bases line up with TRBD2. The J call is uncertain, as TRBJ2-5 better fits the DNA end. The CDR3 covers 14 residues. Germline V gene sequence: CDR1 KGHDR, CDR2 SFDVKD. CDR3: CAIEDSGSAETQYF. The CDR3 nucleotides read TGTGCCATCGAAGATAGCGGGAGTGCTGAGACCCAGTACTTC.

The rearrangement uses TRBV6-5 and TRBJ2-1, with 9 bases that match TRBD2. The CDR3 runs 15 residues. Germline V gives CDR1 MNHEY, CDR2 SVGAGI. Trimming took 9 bases from V and 4 from J; bases not matched to a gene: 10. CDR3 protein: CASSTISGGYNEQFF. The CDR3 nucleotides read TGTGCCAGTAGTACGATTAGCGGGGGATACAATGAGCAGTTCTTC.

The rearrangement joins TRBV12-3 or TRBV12-4 to TRBJ1-5; the match to TRBD1 covers 7 bases. Germline trimming cut 6 bases from V and 7 bases from J; bases unmatched to any gene: 12. The CDR3 runs to 15 residues. CDR3 residues: CASSPDRLKSQPQHF. Here the CDR3 DNA reads TGTGCCAGCAGCCCGGACAGGCTGAAGAGCCAGCCCCAGCATTTT.

A note on this clonotype: An end of the junction differs from the germline gene, which may be a read error. The gene calls are TRBV6-5 and TRBJ2-1; 7 bases agree with TRBD1. Gene TRBJ2-7 matches the end of the DNA better, so the J call may be wrong. This CDR3 is 14 amino acids long. Looked up from germline, CDR1 is MNHEY and CDR2 is SVGAGI. The CDR3 region is CASTTGTALCEQYF. The DNA of the CDR3 is TGCGCCAGCACAACCGGGACAGCTCTTTGCGAGCAGTACTTC.

Concerning this clonotype: The junction does not match germline at one end; this may be a read error. The chain joins TRBV5-5 to TRBJ1-4, with 8 bases aligning to TRBD1. The CDR3 is made up of 16 amino acids. The germline CDR1 and CDR2 sequences are SGHKS and YYEKEE (reference sequence). The DNA for the CDR3 is TGTGTCAGCAGCTTGGGGCCGGGACAGGAGAATGAAAAACTGTTTTTT. Amino acids: CVSSLGPGQENEKLFF.

The chain links TRBV9 to TRBJ2-2; perhaps TRBD2 as D (6 bases). This CDR3 spans 13 amino acids. The V and J ends lost 6 bases and 7 bases respectively, with 13 bases between them. Germline CDR1 is SGDLS and CDR2 is YYNGEE. The CDR3 sequence: CASTRAGNGELFF. For the CDR3, the DNA is TGTGCCAGCACCAGGGCGGGAAACGGGGAGCTGTTTTTT.

The rearrangement links TRBV30 to TRBJ2-5; D is undetermined. The CDR3 totals 12 residues. Germline V gene lookup returns CDR1 GTSNPN and CDR2 SVGIG (reference sequence). Trimming removed 3 bases at V and 0 bases at J, with 5 bases between. This CDR3 is CAWRVYQETQYF. CDR3 nucleotides: TGTGCCTGGAGAGTGTACCAAGAGACCCAGTACTTC.